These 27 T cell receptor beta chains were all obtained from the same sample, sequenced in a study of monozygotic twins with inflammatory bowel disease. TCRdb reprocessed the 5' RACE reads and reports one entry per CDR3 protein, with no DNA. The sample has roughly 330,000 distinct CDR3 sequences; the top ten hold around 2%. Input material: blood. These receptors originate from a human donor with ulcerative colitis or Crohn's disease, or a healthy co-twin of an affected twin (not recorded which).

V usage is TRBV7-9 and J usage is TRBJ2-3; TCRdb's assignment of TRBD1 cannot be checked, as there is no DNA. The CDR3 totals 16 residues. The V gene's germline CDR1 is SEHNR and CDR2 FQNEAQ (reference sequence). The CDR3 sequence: CASSFYGTDEADTQYF.

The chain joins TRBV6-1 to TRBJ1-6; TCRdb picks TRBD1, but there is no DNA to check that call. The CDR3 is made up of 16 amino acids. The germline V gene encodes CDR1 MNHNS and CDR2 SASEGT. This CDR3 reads CASSDRKDRGTSPLHF.

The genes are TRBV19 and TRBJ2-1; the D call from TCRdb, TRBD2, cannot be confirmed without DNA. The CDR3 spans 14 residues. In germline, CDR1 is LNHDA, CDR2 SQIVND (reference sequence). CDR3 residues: CASSRLVSYNEQFF.

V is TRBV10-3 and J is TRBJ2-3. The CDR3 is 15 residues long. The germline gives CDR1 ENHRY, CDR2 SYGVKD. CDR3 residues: CAISESGLGTDTQYF.

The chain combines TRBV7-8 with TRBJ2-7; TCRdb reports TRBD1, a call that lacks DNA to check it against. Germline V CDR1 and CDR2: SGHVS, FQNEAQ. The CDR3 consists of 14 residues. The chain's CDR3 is CASSLAGQNYEQYF.

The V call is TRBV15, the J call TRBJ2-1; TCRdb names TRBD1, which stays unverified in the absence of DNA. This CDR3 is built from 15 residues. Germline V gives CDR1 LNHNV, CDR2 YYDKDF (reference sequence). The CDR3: CATSREQGVYNEQFF.

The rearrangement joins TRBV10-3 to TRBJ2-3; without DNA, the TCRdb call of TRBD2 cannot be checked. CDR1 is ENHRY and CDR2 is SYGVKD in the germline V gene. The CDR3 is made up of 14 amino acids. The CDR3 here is CAIGTSGNTDTQYF.

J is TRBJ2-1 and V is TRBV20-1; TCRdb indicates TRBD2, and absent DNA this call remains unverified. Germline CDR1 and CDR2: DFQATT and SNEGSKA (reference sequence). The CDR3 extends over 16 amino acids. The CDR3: CSARESSGRARDEQFF.

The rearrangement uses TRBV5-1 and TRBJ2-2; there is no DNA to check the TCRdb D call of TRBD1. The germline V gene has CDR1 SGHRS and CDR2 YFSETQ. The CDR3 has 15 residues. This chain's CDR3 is CASSPGPANTGELFF.

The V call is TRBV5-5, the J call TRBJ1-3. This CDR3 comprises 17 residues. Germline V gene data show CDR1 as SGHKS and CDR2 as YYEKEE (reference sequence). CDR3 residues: CASSLALLGRSGNTIYF. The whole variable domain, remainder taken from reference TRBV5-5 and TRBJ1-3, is DAGVTQSPTHLIKTRGQQVTLRCSPISGHKSVSWYQQVLGQGPQFIFQYYEKEERGRGNFPDRFSARQFPNYSSELNVNALLLGDSALYLCASSLALLGRSGNTIYFGEGSWLTVV.

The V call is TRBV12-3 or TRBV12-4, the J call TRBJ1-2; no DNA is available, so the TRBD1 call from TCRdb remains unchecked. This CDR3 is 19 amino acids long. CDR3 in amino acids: CASSRDAQGALLANYGYTF.

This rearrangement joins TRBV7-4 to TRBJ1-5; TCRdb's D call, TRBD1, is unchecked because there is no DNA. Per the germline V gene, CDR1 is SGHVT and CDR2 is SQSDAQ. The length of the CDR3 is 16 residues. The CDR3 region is CASSNGCGACNQPQHF.

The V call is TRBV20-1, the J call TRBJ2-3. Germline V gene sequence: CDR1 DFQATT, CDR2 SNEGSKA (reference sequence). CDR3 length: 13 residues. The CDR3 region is CSASREGPDTQYF.

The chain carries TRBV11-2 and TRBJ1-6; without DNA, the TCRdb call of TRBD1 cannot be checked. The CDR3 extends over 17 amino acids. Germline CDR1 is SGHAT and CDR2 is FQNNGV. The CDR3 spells CASSLGPGTNPNSPLHF.

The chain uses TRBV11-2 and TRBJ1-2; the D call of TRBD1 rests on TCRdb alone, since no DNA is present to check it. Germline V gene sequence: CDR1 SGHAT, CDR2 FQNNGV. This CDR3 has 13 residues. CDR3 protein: CASSLTGLGGYTF.

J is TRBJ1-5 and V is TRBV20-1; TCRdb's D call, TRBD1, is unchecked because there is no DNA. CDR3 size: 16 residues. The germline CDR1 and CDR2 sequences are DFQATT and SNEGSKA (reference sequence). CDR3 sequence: CSASTPEGASNQPQHF.

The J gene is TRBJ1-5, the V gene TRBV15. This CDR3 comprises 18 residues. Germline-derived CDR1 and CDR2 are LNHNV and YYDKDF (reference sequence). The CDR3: CATSRSWDSLNSNQPQHF.

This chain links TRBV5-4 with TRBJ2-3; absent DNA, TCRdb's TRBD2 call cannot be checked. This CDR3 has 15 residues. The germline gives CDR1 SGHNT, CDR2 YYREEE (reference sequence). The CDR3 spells CASSPEVAGADTQYF. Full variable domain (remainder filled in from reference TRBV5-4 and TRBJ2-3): ETGVTQSPTHLIKTRGQQVTLRCSSQSGHNTVSWYQQALGQGPQFIFQYYREEENGRGNFPPRFSGLQFPNYSSELNVNALELDDSALYLCASSPEVAGADTQYFGPGTRLTVL.

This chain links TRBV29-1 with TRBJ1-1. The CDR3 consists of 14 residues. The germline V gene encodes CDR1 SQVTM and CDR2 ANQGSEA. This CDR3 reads CSVGWGQGGTEAFF.

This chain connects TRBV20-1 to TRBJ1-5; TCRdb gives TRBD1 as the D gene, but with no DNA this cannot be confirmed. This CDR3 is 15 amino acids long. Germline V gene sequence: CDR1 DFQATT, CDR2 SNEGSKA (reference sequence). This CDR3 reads CSARVGGRGNQPQHF.

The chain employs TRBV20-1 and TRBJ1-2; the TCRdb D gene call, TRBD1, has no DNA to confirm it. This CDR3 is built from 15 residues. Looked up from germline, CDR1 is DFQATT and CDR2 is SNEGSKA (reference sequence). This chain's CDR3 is CSANMGAVANYGYTF.

The CDR3 spells CASSLAGISVYGTQYF. The rearrangement uses TRBV5-1 and TRBJ2-5; TCRdb reports TRBD2, a call that lacks DNA to check it against. CDR3 size: 16 residues. CDR1 is SGHRS, CDR2 YFSETQ, per germline.

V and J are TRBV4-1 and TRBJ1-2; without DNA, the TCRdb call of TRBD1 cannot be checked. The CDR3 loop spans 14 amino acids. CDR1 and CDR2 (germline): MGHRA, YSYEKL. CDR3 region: CASSRQGANYGYTF.

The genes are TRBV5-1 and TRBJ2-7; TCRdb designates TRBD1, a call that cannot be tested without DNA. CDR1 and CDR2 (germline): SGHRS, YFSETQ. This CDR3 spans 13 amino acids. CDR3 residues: CASSADRVYEQYF.

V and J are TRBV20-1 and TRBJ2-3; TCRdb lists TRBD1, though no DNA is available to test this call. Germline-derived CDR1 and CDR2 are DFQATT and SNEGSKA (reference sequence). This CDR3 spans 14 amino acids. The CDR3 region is CSARKGPSTDMQYF.

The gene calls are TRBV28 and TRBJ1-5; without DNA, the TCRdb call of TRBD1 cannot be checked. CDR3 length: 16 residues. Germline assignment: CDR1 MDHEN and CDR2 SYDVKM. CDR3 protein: CASSSNTWGSSQPQHF.

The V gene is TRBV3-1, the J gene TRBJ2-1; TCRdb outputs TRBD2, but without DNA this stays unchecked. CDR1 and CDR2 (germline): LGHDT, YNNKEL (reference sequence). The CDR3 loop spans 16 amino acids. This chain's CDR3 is CASSQDKAGGNNEQFF.